A single sample gave rise to the 23 T cell receptor beta chains below, sequenced in a study of CD8+CD57+ T cells in acquired aplastic anemia. CDR3 and TCR beta VDJ profiling relied on a genomic DNA template. TCRdb analysed the reads with MiXCR anew, one entry per CDR3 protein. This sample has about 210,000 distinct CDR3 sequences, with over 55% found just once. What was sequenced was sorted CD4+, CD8+, or CD8+CD57+ T cells (not recorded which) from PBMCs. The receptors were sampled from a human donor in good health.

This clonotype was observed a few times. This sequence joins TRBV7-2 and TRBJ1-2; D is uncertain. Trimming took off 4 bases at V and 5 bases at J, with 8 bases between the two ends. CDR3 length: 12 residues. Germline CDR1 SGHTA, CDR2 FQGNSA. In DNA form, the CDR3 reads TGTGCCAGCAGCTACGACGGATATGGCTACACCTTC. This translates into CASSYDGYGYTF.

The chain links TRBV14 to TRBJ2-5; D may correspond to TRBD1 or TRBD2 (6 bases each). V was pared by 2 bases and J by 4 bases, with 14 bases between. The CDR3 consists of 15 residues. Germline CDR1 is SGHDN and CDR2 is FVKESK. CDR3 protein: CASSQSPGGAETQYF. The CDR3 nucleotides are TGTGCCAGCAGCCAATCACCCGGGGGCGCAGAGACCCAGTACTTC.

This clonotype was observed a handful of times. The chain is built from TRBV27 and TRBJ2-1, with TRBD1 matching over 9 bases. With V trimmed by 4 bases and J by 5 bases, 3 bases remained unmatched. CDR1 and CDR2 (germline): MNHEY, SMNVEV (reference sequence). The CDR3 has 14 residues. CDR3 sequence: CASSWDRENNEQFF. In DNA, the CDR3 is TGTGCCAGCAGTTGGGACAGGGAGAACAATGAGCAGTTCTTC.

The chain links TRBV19 to TRBJ1-1, with no clear D. The CDR3 is 13 amino acids. The V end lost 6 bases, the J end lost 3 bases, and 11 bases lay between the germline ends. Germline CDR1 and CDR2: LNHDA and SQIVND (reference sequence). CDR3 DNA sequence: TGTGCCAGTAGCCGTGATTCGGACACTGAAGCTTTCTTT. Translating it yields CASSRDSDTEAFF.

The rearrangement uses TRBV19 and TRBJ1-5; D is unclear. Between the trimmed V and J ends, which lost 3 bases and 5 bases, there was a span of 8 bases. The length of the CDR3 is 13 residues. Looked up from germline, CDR1 is LNHDA and CDR2 is SQIVND (reference sequence). CDR3 residues: CASSMWRDQPQHF. The DNA of the CDR3 is TGTGCCAGTAGTATGTGGCGGGATCAGCCCCAGCATTTT.

This clonotype was observed a few times. The V call is TRBV2, the J call TRBJ1-1; 7 bases are shared with TRBD1. This CDR3 is built from 14 residues. CDR1 and CDR2 (germline): SNHLY, FYNNEI. V was clipped by 6 bases and J by 1 base; unmatched bases: 5. The CDR3 bases are TGTGCCAGCAGGGGACAGTACCAGAACACTGAAGCTTTCTTT. It is translated as CASRGQYQNTEAFF.

V gene TRBV2 combines with J gene TRBJ2-1, with no clear D. The V gene's germline CDR1 is SNHLY and CDR2 FYNNEI. V lost 4 bases, J lost 4 bases, and 5 bases lay in between. CDR3 length equals 12 residues. CDR3 DNA sequence: TGTGCCAGCAGTGTTGGTTACAATGAGCAGTTCTTC. Translation: CASSVGYNEQFF.

Notes on this clonotype: Here the CDR3 omits its conserved ending phenylalanine or tryptophan, so a read error is the likely source. V usage is TRBV7-9 and J usage is TRBJ1-6, with TRBD1 identical over 8 bases. The germline gives CDR1 SEHNR, CDR2 FQNEAQ (reference sequence). This CDR3 spans 15 amino acids. V gave up 3 bases and J gave up 6 bases; unmatched junction bases: 4. The CDR3 DNA reads as TGTGCCAGCAGCTTGGCCGGGACAGGTAATTCACCCCTCCACTTA. This translates into CASSLAGTGNSPLHL.

In regard to this clonotype: The junction and the germline gene differ at one end; a read error may be behind it. The chain is built from TRBV7-7 and TRBJ2-1; maybe TRBD2 (6 bases). The CDR3 loop spans 15 amino acids. Germline V CDR1 and CDR2: SSHAT, FNYEAQ (reference sequence). Here the CDR3 reads CASTLLAGNDNEQFF. In DNA form, the CDR3 reads TGCGCCAGCACCCTACTAGCAGGCAACGACAATGAGCAGTTCTTC.

This clonotype was picked up one time. The chain has TRBV7-3 and TRBJ2-7, with D possibly matching TRBD2 (6 bases). The CDR3 is 14 residues long. V lost 2 bases to trimming and J lost 6 bases, with 14 bases between them. The germline gives CDR1 SGHTA, CDR2 FQGTGA. The DNA of the CDR3 is TGTGCCAGCAGCTTACGGGGACTTAAACCCGAGCAGTACTTC. Its translation: CASSLRGLKPEQYF.

As to this clonotype: The junction does not match germline at one end; this may be a read error. The chain employs TRBV10-3 and TRBJ2-6, with D tentatively TRBD1 (5 bases). CDR1 and CDR2 from the germline V gene are ENHRY and SYGVKD. This CDR3 has 15 residues. The DNA for the CDR3 is TGTGCCAGCAGTGAAGGGGCTCACTTAGCCAACGTCCTGACTTTC. Its translation: CASSEGAHLANVLTF.

This chain connects TRBV15 to TRBJ1-4; 9 bases align to TRBD1. The CDR3 has 15 amino acids. Losses at the gene ends were 7 bases for V and 8 bases for J; bases not matched to a gene: 11. In germline, CDR1 is LNHNV, CDR2 YYDKDF (reference sequence). The CDR3 here is CATNDRGMRKEKLFF. The CDR3 nucleotides read TGTGCCACCAACGACAGGGGGATGAGAAAAGAAAAACTGTTTTTT.

The gene calls are TRBV4-1 and TRBJ2-3, with 7 nucleotides matching TRBD2. With V trimmed by 4 bases and J by 1 base, 5 bases remained unmatched. This CDR3 comprises 15 residues. From germline, CDR1 is MGHRA and CDR2 YSYEKL. In DNA form, the CDR3 reads TGCGCCAGCAGCCCCCCGGCGGGGGGCACAGATACGCAGTATTTT. Protein sequence: CASSPPAGGTDTQYF.

This clonotype was recorded at least ten times. The J gene is TRBJ2-3, the V gene TRBV15; a possible D gene is TRBD1 (6 bases). This CDR3 is 15 amino acids long. The germline V and J ends were trimmed by 4 bases and 0 bases, with 11 bases remaining between them. Germline lookup yields CDR1 LNHNV and CDR2 YYDKDF (reference sequence). CDR3 nucleotide sequence: TGTGCCACCAGCACCGGGACACTTAGCACAGATACGCAGTATTTT. This gives the protein CATSTGTLSTDTQYF.

This clonotype appeared many times. The chain combines TRBV19 with TRBJ2-7; 8 nucleotides line up with TRBD1. The CDR3 totals 17 residues. CDR1 is LNHDA, CDR2 SQIVND, per germline (reference sequence). The V gene end was trimmed by 8 bases and the J gene end by 0 bases; junction bases not matched to a gene: 15. The CDR3 here is CASFGLKKDRDSYEQYF. CDR3 DNA sequence: TGTGCCAGTTTCGGCTTAAAAAAGGACAGGGACTCCTACGAGCAGTACTTC.

This clonotype was detected ten times or more. The chain is built from TRBV6-5 and TRBJ2-1, with 12 bases matching TRBD2. The V gene's germline CDR1 is MNHEY and CDR2 SVGAGI. V gave up 0 bases and J gave up 10 bases; unmatched junction bases: 10. The CDR3 has 17 residues. The CDR3 nucleotides read TGTGCCAGCAGTTACTCGATGGGACTAGCGGGTGTAAGGGAGCAGTTCTTC. Amino acids: CASSYSMGLAGVREQFF.

On this clonotype itself: This may arise from a read error, as a much more abundant clone is one base away. The V gene is TRBV7-2, the J gene TRBJ1-5, with a possible D match to TRBD1 (5 bases). Germline V gives CDR1 SGHTA, CDR2 FQGNSA. CDR3 size: 13 residues. V was pared by 5 bases and J by 1 base, with 6 bases between. The CDR3 reads CASSRQSNQPQHF. CDR3 DNA: TGTGCCAGCAGCCGACAGAGCAATCAGCCCCAGCATTTT.

The J gene is TRBJ2-2, the V gene TRBV5-1; D is undetermined. This CDR3 region has 13 residues. Germline V gene data show CDR1 as SGHRS and CDR2 as YFSETQ. V dropped 0 bases and J dropped 7 bases, with 7 bases sitting between them. The chain's CDR3 is CASSLGVDGELFF. The CDR3 nucleotides are TGCGCCAGCAGCTTGGGGGTGGACGGGGAGCTGTTTTTT.

V gene TRBV15 combines with J gene TRBJ2-2; D call uncertain. V was clipped by 0 bases and J by 7 bases, with 9 bases between them. Germline values: CDR1 LNHNV, CDR2 YYDKDF (reference sequence). CDR3 length equals 14 residues. The CDR3 coding sequence is TGTGCCACCAGCAGAGATAGAGTCAGCGGGGAGCTGTTTTTT. Translation gives CATSRDRVSGELFF.

The chain is built from TRBV2 and TRBJ2-1; the match to TRBD2 covers 11 bases. Germline CDR1 and CDR2: SNHLY and FYNNEI. CDR3 length: 15 amino acids. V lost 0 bases, J lost 8 bases, and 3 bases stayed unmatched. CDR3 loop: CASSEALAGGYEQFF. As DNA, the CDR3 is TGTGCCAGCAGTGAAGCGCTAGCGGGAGGATATGAGCAGTTCTTC.

This clonotype has at least ten counts. The V call is TRBV4-3, the J call TRBJ2-1, with D perhaps TRBD2 (6 bases). V was clipped by 5 bases and J by 5 bases, with 10 bases between them. The CDR3 spans 13 residues. Germline V lookup: CDR1 LGHNA, CDR2 YSLEER. The CDR3 region is CASSKGLNNEQFF. The DNA for the CDR3 is TGCGCCAGCAGCAAGGGACTCAACAATGAGCAGTTCTTC.

At least ten counts were recorded for this clonotype. J is TRBJ1-1 and V is TRBV2; 7 positions match TRBD1. Germline V gene data show CDR1 as SNHLY and CDR2 as FYNNEI. The CDR3 has 13 residues. The junction had 8 bases not matched to a gene; V was cut back by 10 bases and J by 3 bases. CDR3 in DNA: TGTGCCATTACGGAAGGGGGCTACACTGAAGCTTTCTTT. It encodes CAITEGGYTEAFF.

V is TRBV20-1 and J is TRBJ1-3, with TRBD1 identical over 9 bases. The V segment lost 6 bases and the J segment 2 bases; nucleotides outside the gene matches: 5. This CDR3 is built from 14 residues. In germline, CDR1 is DFQATT, CDR2 SNEGSKA (reference sequence). CDR3 region: CSAPGDRAGNTIYF. The CDR3, as DNA: TGCAGTGCGCCCGGGGACAGGGCTGGAAACACCATATATTTT.